Listed here are 27 T cell receptor beta chains from one sample, sequenced in a study of blood T cell repertoires in COVID-19 (dated by TCRdb to 2019 to 2021). The protocol used for the library was the immunoSEQ multiplex PCR assay. TCRdb holds this immuneACCESS table with in-frame rearrangements only. Some clones are missing; in checked studies, unresolved V genes explain under half, and the rest has no known cause. Within this sample are about 140,000 clones, with 60% to 80% of them counted one time only. Around 3% of the sample is taken by the ten largest. What was sequenced was PBMCs or T cells enriched from blood (not recorded which). These receptors were taken from a woman in her forties or fifties who had recovered from COVID-19.

This clone was observed a handful of times. This chain uses TRBV6-6 with TRBJ2-7; 9 bases line up with TRBD2. Germline V gene lookup returns CDR1 MNHNY and CDR2 SVGAGI (reference sequence). V lost 11 bases and J lost 3; bases outside the gene matches: 8. CDR3 length: 13 amino acids. In nucleotides, the CDR3 is TGTGCCCTCGGCCAGCGGGAGGACTACGAGCAGTACTTC. It encodes CALGQREDYEQYF.

For this clone: Compared with germline, one end of the junction differs, possibly owing to a read error. This chain connects TRBV7-9 to TRBJ1-1; TRBD1 aligns across 8 bases. CDR1 SEHNR and CDR2 FQNEAQ come from the germline V gene (reference sequence). This CDR3 contains 15 residues. The CDR3 is CASSGETGVKTEAFF. The CDR3 DNA reads as TGTGCCAGCAGCGGGGAGACAGGGGTGAAGACTGAAGCTTTCTTT.

This rearrangement joins TRBV3-1 (or the pseudogene TRBV3-2) to TRBJ1-5; D may be TRBD1 (6 bases). In germline, CDR1 is LGHDT, CDR2 YNNKEL (reference sequence). This CDR3 region has 16 residues. Trimming left V 1 base short and J 0 bases short, with 10 bases between. The CDR3 DNA reads TGTGCCAGCAGCCAAGCTACAGGGTATAGCAATCAGCCCCAGCATTTT. Its translation is CASSQATGYSNQPQHF.

This sequence joins TRBV28 and TRBJ2-7, with D possibly being TRBD2 (6 bases). The germline CDR1 and CDR2 sequences are MDHEN and SYDVKM. Between the trimmed V and J ends, which lost 6 bases and 1 base, there was a span of 13 bases. This CDR3 is built from 14 residues. CDR3 amino acids: CASSFLAGSYEQYF. CDR3 nucleotides: TGTGCCAGCAGCTTCCTGGCGGGGTCCTACGAGCAGTACTTC.

This chain uses TRBV30 with TRBJ1-2, with 9 bases lining up with TRBD1. CDR3 length equals 12 residues. The germline gives CDR1 GTSNPN, CDR2 SVGIG (reference sequence). After removal of 5 bases from V and 7 bases from J, the junction contained 5 bases not matched to a gene. The CDR3 bases are TGTGCCTGGCGGACAGGGGTTCGTGGCTACACCTTC. Translating gives CAWRTGVRGYTF.

This clone was observed a single time. The V and J genes are TRBV7-3 and TRBJ2-2; TRBD2 aligns across 10 bases. Trimming removed 4 bases from V and 5 bases from J; junction bases left unmatched: 7. CDR3 size: 16 residues. Germline assignment: CDR1 SGHTA and CDR2 FQGTGA. The CDR3 DNA reads as TGTGCCAGCAGCTCGCAAGCGGGAGGGCCGACCGGGGAGCTGTTTTTT. This codes for CASSSQAGGPTGELFF. Together with reference TRBV7-3 and TRBJ2-2, the CDR3 gives the full variable domain: GAGVSQTPSNKVTEKGKYVELRCDPISGHTALYWYRQSLGQGPEFLIYFQGTGAADDSGLPNDRFFAVRPEGSVSTLKIQRTERGDSAVYLCASSSQAGGPTGELFFGEGSRLTVL.

The V call is TRBV7-9, the J call TRBJ1-2; the D is unclear. Trimming pared 2 bases from V and 0 bases from J, leaving 16 bases between. The CDR3 extends over 17 amino acids. CDR1 and CDR2 (germline): SEHNR, FQNEAQ (reference sequence). CDR3 loop: CASSLRVVTEANYGYTF. The CDR3 nucleotides are TGTGCCAGCAGCTTAAGGGTTGTCACGGAGGCTAACTATGGCTACACCTTC.

The chain joins TRBV11-3 to TRBJ2-5; 13 nucleotides match TRBD2. The V and J ends lost 1 base and 4 bases, in that order; junction bases with no gene match: 3. The CDR3 is 16 residues long. CDR1 is SGHNT, CDR2 YENEEA, per germline. In nucleotides, the CDR3 is TGTGCCAGCAGCTTAGGTGGGACTAGCGGGGTAGAGACCCAGTACTTC. Translated, it gives CASSLGGTSGVETQYF.

The chain recombines TRBV29-1 with TRBJ1-2; TRBD1 agrees at 8 bases. Germline trimming cut 0 bases from V and 6 bases from J; bases unmatched to any gene: 6. The CDR3 is 14 residues long. From germline, CDR1 is SQVTM and CDR2 ANQGSEA. The CDR3 region has the DNA TGCAGCGTTGAAGATAGGCAGGGGGCTCATGGCTACACCTTC. This codes for CSVEDRQGAHGYTF.

V gene TRBV7-3 combines with J gene TRBJ2-3; 7 nucleotides match TRBD2. The V segment lost 5 bases and the J segment 2 bases; nucleotides outside the gene matches: 10. The V gene's germline CDR1 is SGHTA and CDR2 FQGTGA. The CDR3 has 16 amino acids. The CDR3 sequence: CASSPNPSGFTDTQYF. The CDR3 DNA reads TGTGCCAGCAGCCCCAATCCTAGCGGATTCACAGATACGCAGTATTTT.

The chain couples TRBV6-5 to TRBJ2-7; TRBD1 matches 10 bases. V gave up 6 bases and J gave up 6 bases; unmatched junction bases: 8. Germline V gene data show CDR1 as MNHEY and CDR2 as SVGAGI. CDR3 length: 14 residues. Here the CDR3 reads CASSPGQGPSEQYF. The CDR3 DNA reads TGTGCCAGCAGCCCGGGACAGGGGCCATCCGAGCAGTACTTC.

The table lists this clone with a few counts. The chain joins TRBV19 to TRBJ2-7; TRBD2 agrees at 10 bases. After removal of 5 bases from V and 4 bases from J, the junction contained 11 bases not matched to a gene. Germline loops: CDR1 LNHDA, CDR2 SQIVND (reference sequence). The CDR3 extends over 16 amino acids. For the CDR3, the DNA is TGTGCCAGTAGTCCAGGGCCCGGGACTAGCGTGTACGAGCAGTACTTC. It encodes CASSPGPGTSVYEQYF. The variable domain in full, completed from reference TRBV19 and TRBJ2-7, reads DGGITQSPKYLFRKEGQNVTLSCEQNLNHDAMYWYRQDPGQGLRLIYYSQIVNDFQKGDIAEGYSVSREKKESFPLTVTSAQKNPTAFYLCASSPGPGTSVYEQYFGPGTRLTVT.

CDR3 in amino acids: CASSPRQGRGNEKLFF. The CDR3 region has the DNA TGTGCCAGCAGCCCTAGACAGGGGCGGGGTAATGAAAAACTGTTTTTT. The chain has TRBV13 and TRBJ1-4; 8 positions agree with TRBD1. The germline V gene has CDR1 PRHDT and CDR2 FYEKMQ (reference sequence). V was pared by 5 bases and J by 4 bases, with 9 bases of the junction left unmatched. The CDR3 is 16 amino acids.

J is TRBJ2-3 and V is TRBV25-1, with D tentatively TRBD1 (7 bases). The length of the CDR3 is 17 residues. Deletions cut 6 bases from V and 6 bases from J, with 25 bases between. Per the germline V gene, CDR1 is MGHDK and CDR2 is SYGVNS. This chain's CDR3 is CASRGGYLLAEGDTQYF. In nucleotides, the CDR3 is TGTGCCAGCAGAGGGGGCTACCTCTTGGCGGAGGGGGATACGCAGTATTTT.

The chain uses TRBV18 and TRBJ1-3; D perhaps matches TRBD1 (5 bases). The CDR3 has 16 residues. Germline CDR1 reads KGHSH; CDR2 reads LQKENI. Trimming stripped 2 bases from V and 4 bases from J, with 15 bases between. The chain's CDR3 is CASSPSPREAGNTIYF. The CDR3 DNA reads as TGTGCCAGCTCACCAAGTCCCAGGGAGGCCGGAAACACCATATATTTT.

V is TRBV9 and J is TRBJ2-2, with D uncertain. Germline V gene lookup returns CDR1 SGDLS and CDR2 YYNGEE. Trimming stripped 4 bases from V and 1 base from J, with 5 bases between. The CDR3 covers 13 residues. The CDR3 protein is CASSIQNTGELFF. The CDR3 DNA reads as TGTGCCAGCAGCATACAGAACACCGGGGAGCTGTTTTTT.

This clone was counted between two and nine times. V usage is TRBV9 and J usage is TRBJ1-1, with 7 bases that match TRBD1. V lost 3 bases and J lost 10; bases outside the gene matches: 9. CDR1 and CDR2 (germline): SGDLS, YYNGEE. CDR3 length: 13 residues. CDR3 DNA: TGTGCCAGCAGCGCGGTATCACAGGGGAGAGCTTTCTTT. Translating gives CASSAVSQGRAFF. Variable domain in full (rest from reference TRBV9 and TRBJ1-1): DSGVTQTPKHLITATGQRVTLRCSPRSGDLSVYWYQQSLDQGLQFLIQYYNGEERAKGNILERFSAQQFPDLHSELNLSSLELGDSALYFCASSAVSQGRAFFGQGTRLTVV.

This chain connects TRBV3-1 (or the pseudogene TRBV3-2) to TRBJ1-6, with D possibly matching TRBD1 (5 bases). V was cut by 1 base and J by 6 bases, with 13 bases left in between. The germline gives CDR1 LGHDT, CDR2 YNNKEL (reference sequence). This CDR3 comprises 16 residues. The CDR3 reads CASSQAEGRRNSPLHF. CDR3 sequence (DNA): TGTGCCAGCAGCCAAGCGGAGGGGCGCCGTAATTCACCCCTCCACTTT.

Only a few counts were recorded for this clone. Other DNA sequences of this sample code for an identical CDR3. CDR3 region: CASSYTGERGYTF. CDR3 DNA: TGTGCCAGCAGTTACACAGGGGAACGTGGCTACACCTTC. The chain has TRBV6-5 and TRBJ1-2; 7 bases fit TRBD1. CDR1 and CDR2 from the germline V gene are MNHEY and SVGAGI. The J segment lost 7 bases and the V segment lost 2 bases, leaving 4 bases of the junction unmatched. This CDR3 is built from 13 residues.

The chain employs TRBV11-2 and TRBJ2-3; unclear D gene. CDR3 length: 11 residues. V gave up 4 bases and J gave up 6 bases, with 5 bases separating them. The V gene's germline CDR1 is SGHAT and CDR2 FQNNGV. The CDR3 loop is CASSYLDTQYF. The CDR3 DNA follows: TGTGCCAGCAGCTATCTTGATACGCAGTATTTT.

V usage is TRBV27 and J usage is TRBJ1-5; D remains unclear. The germline V gene encodes CDR1 MNHEY and CDR2 SMNVEV (reference sequence). V lost 6 bases to trimming and J lost 0 bases, with 9 bases between them. CDR3 length: 14 residues. CDR3 DNA: TGTGCCAGCAGAAGACTGGATAGCAATCAGCCCCAGCATTTT. Its translation is CASRRLDSNQPQHF.

This clone came up once. The chain is built from TRBV10-2 and TRBJ1-1, with D maybe TRBD1 (6 bases). Germline V gene data show CDR1 as WSHSY and CDR2 as SAAADI. The CDR3 totals 15 residues. With 0 bases removed from V and 1 base from J, the gap between germline ends came to 9 bases. CDR3: CASSESSGANTEAFF. DNA for the CDR3: TGCGCCAGCAGTGAGTCATCAGGGGCGAACACTGAAGCTTTCTTT.

CDR3 amino acids: CASSIVGRSPEAFF. In nucleotides, the CDR3 is TGTGCCAGCAGTATTGTGGGGCGGAGCCCTGAAGCTTTCTTT. The chain uses TRBV6-5 and TRBJ1-1; TRBD1 is a possible D gene (5 bases). Germline values: CDR1 MNHEY, CDR2 SVGAGI. Trimming shortened V by 5 bases and J by 6 bases, and 16 bases separated the two germline ends. The CDR3 sequence is 14 residues long.

Written as DNA, the CDR3 is TGTGCCAGCAGTGAGGGAGGATCTGGGGCCAACGTCCTGACTTTC. This gives the protein CASSEGGSGANVLTF. The chain combines TRBV6-1 with TRBJ2-6; D perhaps matches TRBD2 (6 bases). The germline gives CDR1 MNHNS, CDR2 SASEGT. The V gene lost 3 bases and the J gene lost 1 base, with 7 bases spanning the gap. This CDR3 contains 15 residues.

J is TRBJ2-1 and V is TRBV19; tentative D call: TRBD2 (6 bases). Germline V lookup: CDR1 LNHDA, CDR2 SQIVND (reference sequence). The ends were cut back, 3 bases at V and 0 bases at J, with 12 bases in the middle. The CDR3 is 16 residues long. The CDR3 DNA is TGTGCCAGTAGTATGGACTACGCGAGCTCCTACAATGAGCAGTTCTTC. Protein sequence: CASSMDYASSYNEQFF. The full variable domain, completed using reference TRBV19 and TRBJ2-1, is DGGITQSPKYLFRKEGQNVTLSCEQNLNHDAMYWYRQDPGQGLRLIYYSQIVNDFQKGDIAEGYSVSREKKESFPLTVTSAQKNPTAFYLCASSMDYASSYNEQFFGPGTRLTVL.

This rearrangement joins TRBV28 to TRBJ2-7, with TRBD1 matching 7 bases. Trimming cost V 1 base and J 5 bases; bases outside gene matches: 8. CDR1 MDHEN and CDR2 SYDVKM come from the germline V gene. This CDR3 has 15 amino acids. CDR3 DNA: TGTGCCAGCAGTTTATATGGCAGGGGGACAGACGAGCAGTACTTC. Its protein product is CASSLYGRGTDEQYF.

The genes are TRBV11-3 and TRBJ2-3; 12 nucleotides line up with TRBD2. Germline CDR1 SGHNT, CDR2 YENEEA. The CDR3 totals 15 residues. The V segment lost 4 bases and the J segment 5 bases; nucleotides outside the gene matches: 4. CDR3 nucleotide sequence: TGTGCCAGCAGCTCTCGGACTAGCGGGATAGATACGCAGTATTTT. It translates to CASSSRTSGIDTQYF.